The 9 T cell receptor beta chains reported below all come from one sample, sequenced in a study of technical replicates of blood from a handful of donors. Profiled with immunoSEQ multiplex PCR; TCRdb holds only in-frame clones, not every one. The profile shows 75,000 to 100,000 clones, approximately 96% of them singletons. The sequenced sample was T cells isolated from PBMCs. The receptors stem from a human donor in good health.

The chain carries TRBV27 and TRBJ2-7, with D possibly TRBD1 on 6 matching bases. CDR3 length: 14 residues. Germline values: CDR1 MNHEY, CDR2 SMNVEV (reference sequence). The V end was cut by 6 bases, the J end by 2 bases, with 14 bases between. The CDR3 DNA is TGTGCCAGCAGCCTTACAGGGTTTACCTACGAGCAGTACTTC. Its protein is CASSLTGFTYEQYF.

The gene calls are TRBV7-2 and TRBJ2-1, with TRBD2 matching over 8 bases. Germline V gene data show CDR1 as SGHTA and CDR2 as FQGNSA. CDR3 length: 15 residues. V was clipped by 3 bases and J by 2 bases; unmatched bases: 3. The CDR3 protein is CASSFTSGPYNEQFF. The CDR3 DNA follows: TGTGCCAGCAGCTTCACTAGCGGACCCTACAATGAGCAGTTCTTC.

J is TRBJ1-1 and V is TRBV10-2; D is perhaps TRBD1 (5 bases). Trimming stripped 2 bases from V and 4 bases from J, with 17 bases between. CDR1 and CDR2 from the germline V gene are WSHSY and SAAADI. The CDR3 consists of 16 residues. The DNA of the CDR3 is TGCGCCAGCAGTGAGGGAAAGGGGAAGGGTAGCACTGAAGCTTTCTTT. Translated, it gives CASSEGKGKGSTEAFF.

This chain uses TRBV7-8 with TRBJ2-1, with D perhaps TRBD2 (6 bases). This CDR3 contains 19 residues. Germline CDR1 and CDR2: SGHVS and FQNEAQ. V shed 2 bases and J shed 7 bases, with 27 bases lying between them. CDR3 in DNA: TGTGCCAGCAGCTTACCCCCCAATATCCGGGGGTTACTGAGGAATGAGCAGTTCTTC. Translation gives CASSLPPNIRGLLRNEQFF.

This clone is a singleton in its sample. This sequence joins TRBV7-8 and TRBJ2-7, with D possibly matching TRBD1 (6 bases). With 2 bases removed from V and 2 bases from J, the gap between germline ends came to 19 bases. The CDR3 is made up of 17 amino acids. CDR1 is SGHVS, CDR2 FQNEAQ, per germline. CDR3 bases: TGTGCCAGCAGCTTAAGAGGCTCGGTGGACAGCGCCTACGAGCAGTACTTC. Encoded protein: CASSLRGSVDSAYEQYF.

This clone came up once. J is TRBJ1-4 and V is TRBV4-3; 8 positions match TRBD1. Germline lookup yields CDR1 LGHNA and CDR2 YSLEER. CDR3 size: 15 residues. Trimming removed 5 bases from V and 8 bases from J; junction bases left unmatched: 10. CDR3 DNA sequence: TGCGCCAGCAGCTACTACAGGGGGGAGGTCGAAAAACTGTTTTTT. This gives the protein CASSYYRGEVEKLFF.

The V gene is TRBV6-1, the J gene TRBJ2-3; a weak D match, TRBD2 (5 bases). The CDR3 is 15 residues long. CDR1 is MNHNS, CDR2 SASEGT, per germline. Deletions cut 8 bases from V and 2 bases from J, with 17 bases between. The DNA of the CDR3 is TGTGCCAGCGGGAGTGGTAGGGAGCACACAGATACGCAGTATTTT. This gives the protein CASGSGREHTDTQYF.

The chain is built from TRBV6-5 and TRBJ2-7; 7 bases are shared with TRBD2. Germline assignment: CDR1 MNHEY and CDR2 SVGAGI. The ends lost 6 bases at V and 2 bases at J; junction bases unmatched: 4. The CDR3 is made up of 13 amino acids. This CDR3 reads CASSLSGPYEQYF. The DNA for the CDR3 is TGTGCCAGCAGCCTTAGCGGGCCCTACGAGCAGTACTTC.

V usage is TRBV18 and J usage is TRBJ2-7, with D tentatively TRBD1 (5 bases). CDR1 is KGHSH and CDR2 is LQKENI in the germline V gene. CDR3 length: 15 amino acids. Between the trimmed V and J ends, which lost 3 bases and 1 base, there was a span of 13 bases. The CDR3 region is CASSPGQPTSYEQYF. Here the CDR3 DNA reads TGTGCCAGCTCACCCGGACAACCTACTTCCTACGAGCAGTACTTC.